The subject of this entry is one T cell receptor beta chain. As handled by the study authors: Reference gene primer amplification gave nucleated cell count estimates. Profiling relied on immunoSEQ multiplex PCR, and the TCRdb table lists in-frame clones only, not all of them. D and trimming were read from the DNA, whereas the V and J calls and clone size are those reported in that table. In the table there are tens of thousands of clones, 82% of which are singletons. This sample was included in a study of blood T cell repertoires in COVID-19. Across the study: Acute and convalescent COVID-19 specimens originated in the United States, Italy and Spain. PBMCs, B-cell-depleted T cells, or T cells were the source of the cDNA or gDNA that made up the material.

CDR1 and CDR2 from the germline V gene are MRHNA and SNTAGT. The CDR3 sequence is 14 residues long. The V end was cut by 3 bases, the J end by 5 bases, with 10 bases between. Those enrolled in Seattle joined during active infection and were followed longitudinally afterward. Material for sequencing was peripheral blood. This receptor was taken from a man older than 75 with COVID-19, enrolled during active disease. The V gene is TRBV6-4, the J gene TRBJ2-2, with TRBD2 as a possible D gene (6 bases). This CDR3 is CASSEEEGTGELFF. CDR3 nucleotides: TGTGCCAGCAGTGAAGAGGAGGGTACCGGGGAGCTGTTTTTT.